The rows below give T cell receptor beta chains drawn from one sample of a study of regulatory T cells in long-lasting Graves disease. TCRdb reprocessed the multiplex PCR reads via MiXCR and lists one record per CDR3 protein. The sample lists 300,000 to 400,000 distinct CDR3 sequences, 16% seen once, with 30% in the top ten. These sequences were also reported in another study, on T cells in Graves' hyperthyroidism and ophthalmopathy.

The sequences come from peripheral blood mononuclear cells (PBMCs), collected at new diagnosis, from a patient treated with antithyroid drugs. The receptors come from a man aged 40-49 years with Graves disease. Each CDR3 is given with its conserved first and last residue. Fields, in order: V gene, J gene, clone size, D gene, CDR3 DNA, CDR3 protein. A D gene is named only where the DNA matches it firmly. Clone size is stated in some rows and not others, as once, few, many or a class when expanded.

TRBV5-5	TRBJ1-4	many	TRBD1	TGTGCCAGCAGGTTGACAGGGAAGGACAATGAAAAACTGTTTTTT	CASRLTGKDNEKLFF
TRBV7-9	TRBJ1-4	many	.	TGTGCCAGCAGCCGTGGACTGAGTAATGAAAAACTGTTTTTT	CASSRGLSNEKLFF
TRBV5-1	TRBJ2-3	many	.	TGCGCCAGCAGCCTGGGAGGTTCCGCAGATACGCAGTATTTT	CASSLGGSADTQYF
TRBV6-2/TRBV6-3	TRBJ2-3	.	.	TGTGCCAGCAGGCCAACTAGCACAGATGCGCAGTATTTT	CASRPTSTDAQYF
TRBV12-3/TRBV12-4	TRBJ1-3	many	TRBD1	TGTGCCAGCAGTTTCGACAGGGGGCCTGGAAACACCATATATTTT	CASSFDRGPGNTIYF
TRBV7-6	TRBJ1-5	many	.	TGTGCCAGCAGTCCAACGGAGTATCAGCCCCAGCATTTT	CASSPTEYQPQHF
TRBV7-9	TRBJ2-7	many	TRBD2	TGTGCCAGCAGTCTAGCGGGGGGGCGCCCCTACGAGCAGTACTTC	CASSLAGGRPYEQYF
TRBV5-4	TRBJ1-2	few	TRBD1	TGTGCCAGCAGCTCCAGGGGGGGCTCCGGGACAGGGGACTATGGCTACACCTTC	CASSSRGGSGTGDYGYTF
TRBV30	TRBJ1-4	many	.	TGTGCCTGGGGGACCAGTGAAAAACTGTTTTTT	CAWGTSEKLFF
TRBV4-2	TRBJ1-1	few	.	TGTGCCAGCAGCCAAGGACATGAGGGAGCTTTCTTT	CASSQGHEGAFF
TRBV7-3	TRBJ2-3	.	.	TGTGCCAGCTGCCTGGGGGGGGCGATGACAGATACGCAGTATTTT	CASCLGGAMTDTQYF
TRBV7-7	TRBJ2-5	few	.	TGTGCTAGCAGCTTAGCGGCAGTGGGGGAGACCCAGTACTTC	CASSLAAVGETQYF
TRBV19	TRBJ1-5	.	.	TGTGCCAGTAGTACAACAGGGTACAATCAGCCCCAGCATTTT	CASSTTGYNQPQHF
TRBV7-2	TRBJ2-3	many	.	TGCGCCAGCAGCTCGGTGGGCCCCCCCCCCACAGATACGCAGTATTTT	CASSSVGPPPTDTQYF
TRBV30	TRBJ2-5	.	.	TGTGCCTGGAGCTTCAGGGGGGGTTTGGAGACCCAGTACTTC	CAWSFRGGLETQYF
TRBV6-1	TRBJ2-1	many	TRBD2	TGTGCCAGCACCTCTAGCGGGGGGCCGCCAAATGAGCAGTTCTTC	CASTSSGGPPNEQFF
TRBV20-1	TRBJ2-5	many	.	TGCAGTGCTAGGCGGTACCAAGAGACCCAGTACTTC	CSARRYQETQYF
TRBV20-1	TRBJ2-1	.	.	TGCAGTGCTAGAGCGGGACATAACTCCTACAATGAGCAGTTCTTC	CSARAGHNSYNEQFF
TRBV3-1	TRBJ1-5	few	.	TGTGCCAGCAGCCAAGCATCAAGGGGTAGCAATCAGCCCCAGCATTTT	CASSQASRGSNQPQHF
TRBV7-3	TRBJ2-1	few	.	TGTGCCAGCAGCTTAACGGGACTGGATTTCTACAATGAGCAGTTCTTC	CASSLTGLDFYNEQFF
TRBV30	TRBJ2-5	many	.	TGTGCCTGGAGTGTACTTGAGGGGGTCCAAGAGACCCAGTACTTC	CAWSVLEGVQETQYF
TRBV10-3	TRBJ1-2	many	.	TGTGCCATCAGTGAGCCCCTGGGTGGCTACACCTTC	CAISEPLGGYTF
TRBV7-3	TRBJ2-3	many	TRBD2	TGTGCCAGCAGCTTAAGGGAGGGGAGCACAGATACGCAGTATTTT	CASSLREGSTDTQYF
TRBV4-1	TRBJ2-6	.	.	TGCGCCAGCAGCCGTCCAGGGTCTGGGGCCAACGTCCTGACTTTC	CASSRPGSGANVLTF
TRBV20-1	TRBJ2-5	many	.	TGCAGTGCCACAAGAATCCGTAGTAGTGGGACTGGGACCCAGTACTTC	CSATRIRSSGTGTQYF
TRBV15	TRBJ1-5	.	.	TGTGCCACCAGCAGAGCCGGAGGAGGCAATCAGCCCCAGCATTTT	CATSRAGGGNQPQHF
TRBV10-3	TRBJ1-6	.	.	TGTGCCATCAGTGATGGGGTTAATTCACCCCTCCACTTT	CAISDGVNSPLHF
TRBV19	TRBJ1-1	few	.	TGTGCCAGTAGTATATTCGGAGGAAGGGGCACTGAAGCTTTCTTT	CASSIFGGRGTEAFF